This T cell receptor (beta chain) was found in a study of shared clonotypes between healthy human individuals. Study summary: Three men and two women, aged 18 to 49, were donors.

Germline CDR1 is MGHRA and CDR2 is YSYEKL. The CDR3 is 15 residues long. After removal of 4 bases from V and 3 bases from J, the junction contained 3 bases not matched to a gene. Clones were sequenced by immunoSEQ multiplex PCR, and TCRdb holds only the in-frame ones, with some missing. The sample yields around 1.6 million clones, under 99% seen once. Sequencing input: naive CD4+ T cells sorted from blood. Subset reported: CD45RA+ positively selected. The receptor was derived from a young man in good health. The rearrangement uses TRBV4-1 and TRBJ2-1; TRBD2 matches at 10 bases. This CDR3 is CASSPGLAVYNEQFF. DNA for the CDR3: TGCGCCAGCAGCCCTGGACTAGCGGTCTACAATGAGCAGTTCTTC.